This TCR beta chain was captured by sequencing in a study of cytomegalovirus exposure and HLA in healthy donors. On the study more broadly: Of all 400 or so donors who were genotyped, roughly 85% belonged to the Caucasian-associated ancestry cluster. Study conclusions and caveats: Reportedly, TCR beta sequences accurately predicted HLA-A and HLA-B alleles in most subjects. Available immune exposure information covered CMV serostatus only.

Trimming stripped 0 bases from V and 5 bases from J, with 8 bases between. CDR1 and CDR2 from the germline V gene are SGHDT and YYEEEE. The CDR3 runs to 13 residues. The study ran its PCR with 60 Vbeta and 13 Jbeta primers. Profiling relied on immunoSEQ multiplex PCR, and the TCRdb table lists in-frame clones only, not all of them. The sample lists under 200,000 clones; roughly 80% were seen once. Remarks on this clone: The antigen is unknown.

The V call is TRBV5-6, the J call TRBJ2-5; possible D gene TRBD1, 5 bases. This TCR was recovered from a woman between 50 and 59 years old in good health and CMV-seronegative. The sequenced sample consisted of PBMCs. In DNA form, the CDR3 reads TGTGCCAGCAGCTTGGGGGGCTGGGAGACCCAGTACTTC. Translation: CASSLGGWETQYF.